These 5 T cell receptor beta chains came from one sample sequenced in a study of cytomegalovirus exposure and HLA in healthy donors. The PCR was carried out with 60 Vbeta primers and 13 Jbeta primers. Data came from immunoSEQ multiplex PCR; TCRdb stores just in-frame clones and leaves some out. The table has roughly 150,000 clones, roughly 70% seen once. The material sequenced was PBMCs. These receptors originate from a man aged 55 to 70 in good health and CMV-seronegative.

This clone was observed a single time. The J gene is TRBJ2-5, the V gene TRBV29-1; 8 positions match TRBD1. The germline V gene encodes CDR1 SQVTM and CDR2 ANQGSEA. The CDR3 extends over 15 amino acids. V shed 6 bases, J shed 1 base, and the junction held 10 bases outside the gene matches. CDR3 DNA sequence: TGCAGCGTAAACGGACAGGGAAGGAGCCAAGAGACCCAGTACTTC. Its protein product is CSVNGQGRSQETQYF.

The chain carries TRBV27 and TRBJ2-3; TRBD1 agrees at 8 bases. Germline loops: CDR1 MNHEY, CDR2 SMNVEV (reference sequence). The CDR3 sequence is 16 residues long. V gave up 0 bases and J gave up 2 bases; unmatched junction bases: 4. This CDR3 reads CASSLSGTGNTDTQYF. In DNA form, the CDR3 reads TGTGCCAGCAGTTTATCTGGGACAGGAAACACAGATACGCAGTATTTT.

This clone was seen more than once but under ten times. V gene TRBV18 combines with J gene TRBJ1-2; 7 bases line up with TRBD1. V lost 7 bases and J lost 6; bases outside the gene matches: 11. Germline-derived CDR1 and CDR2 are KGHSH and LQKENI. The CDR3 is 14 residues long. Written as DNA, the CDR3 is TGTGCCAGCTTACCCGGGACAGTCGGCGATGGCTACACCTTC. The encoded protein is CASLPGTVGDGYTF.

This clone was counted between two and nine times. The CDR3 here is CASSSGLHQPQHF. The CDR3 nucleotides read TGTGCCAGTAGTTCGGGTTTGCATCAGCCCCAGCATTTT. The rearrangement links TRBV19 to TRBJ1-5; D is uncertain. The CDR3 is made up of 13 amino acids. The germline V gene has CDR1 LNHDA and CDR2 SQIVND (reference sequence). Trimming stripped 5 bases from V and 5 bases from J, with 10 bases between. The whole variable domain, remainder taken from reference TRBV19 and TRBJ1-5, is DGGITQSPKYLFRKEGQNVTLSCEQNLNHDAMYWYRQDPGQGLRLIYYSQIVNDFQKGDIAEGYSVSREKKESFPLTVTSAQKNPTAFYLCASSSGLHQPQHFGDGTRLSIL.

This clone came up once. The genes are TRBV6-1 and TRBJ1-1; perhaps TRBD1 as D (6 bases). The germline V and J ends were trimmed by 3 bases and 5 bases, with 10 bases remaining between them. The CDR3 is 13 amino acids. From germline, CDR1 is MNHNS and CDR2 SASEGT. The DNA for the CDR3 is TGTGCCAGCAGTGAGCAACAGGGAACTGAAGCTTTCTTT. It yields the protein CASSEQQGTEAFF.